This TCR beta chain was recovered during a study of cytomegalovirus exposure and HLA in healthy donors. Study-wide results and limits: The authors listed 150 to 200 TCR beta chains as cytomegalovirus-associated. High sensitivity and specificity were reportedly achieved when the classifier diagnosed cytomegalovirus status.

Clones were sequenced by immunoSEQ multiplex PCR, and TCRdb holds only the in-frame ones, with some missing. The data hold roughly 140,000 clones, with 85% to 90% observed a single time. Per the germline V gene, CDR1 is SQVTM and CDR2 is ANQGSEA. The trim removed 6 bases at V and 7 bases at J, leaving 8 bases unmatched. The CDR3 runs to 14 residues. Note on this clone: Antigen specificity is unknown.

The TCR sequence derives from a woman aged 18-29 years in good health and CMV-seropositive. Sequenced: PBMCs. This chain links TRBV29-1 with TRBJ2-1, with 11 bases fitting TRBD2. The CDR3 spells CSVETSGKGNEQFF. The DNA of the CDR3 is TGCAGCGTCGAGACTAGCGGGAAGGGGAATGAGCAGTTCTTC.